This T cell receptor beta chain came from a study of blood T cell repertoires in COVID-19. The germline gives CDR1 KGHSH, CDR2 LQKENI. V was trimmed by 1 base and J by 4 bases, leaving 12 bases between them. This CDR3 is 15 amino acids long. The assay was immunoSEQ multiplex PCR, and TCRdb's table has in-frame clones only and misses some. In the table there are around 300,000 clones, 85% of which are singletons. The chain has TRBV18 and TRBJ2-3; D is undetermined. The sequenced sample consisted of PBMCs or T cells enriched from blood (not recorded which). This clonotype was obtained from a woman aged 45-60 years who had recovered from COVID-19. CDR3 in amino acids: CASSPLELTPDTQYF. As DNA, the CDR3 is TGTGCCAGCTCACCACTTGAGCTTACCCCAGATACGCAGTATTTT.